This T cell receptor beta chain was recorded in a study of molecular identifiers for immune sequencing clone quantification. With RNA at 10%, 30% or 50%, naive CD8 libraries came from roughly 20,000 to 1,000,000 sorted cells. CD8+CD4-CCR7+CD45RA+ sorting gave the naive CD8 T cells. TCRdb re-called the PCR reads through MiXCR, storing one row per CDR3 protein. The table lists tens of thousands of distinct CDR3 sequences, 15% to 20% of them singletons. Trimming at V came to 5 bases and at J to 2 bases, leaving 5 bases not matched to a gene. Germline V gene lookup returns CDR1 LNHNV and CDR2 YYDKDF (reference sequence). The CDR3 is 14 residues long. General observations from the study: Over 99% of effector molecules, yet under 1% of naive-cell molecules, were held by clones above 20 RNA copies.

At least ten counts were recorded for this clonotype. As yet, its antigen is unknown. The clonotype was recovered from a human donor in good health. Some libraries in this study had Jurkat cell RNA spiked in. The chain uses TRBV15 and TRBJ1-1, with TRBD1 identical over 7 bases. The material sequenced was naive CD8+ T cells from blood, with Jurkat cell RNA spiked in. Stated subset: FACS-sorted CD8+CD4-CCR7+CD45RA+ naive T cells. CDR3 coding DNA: TGTGCCACCAGCCGCCGGGACAGAAACACTGAAGCTTTCTTT. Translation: CATSRRDRNTEAFF.